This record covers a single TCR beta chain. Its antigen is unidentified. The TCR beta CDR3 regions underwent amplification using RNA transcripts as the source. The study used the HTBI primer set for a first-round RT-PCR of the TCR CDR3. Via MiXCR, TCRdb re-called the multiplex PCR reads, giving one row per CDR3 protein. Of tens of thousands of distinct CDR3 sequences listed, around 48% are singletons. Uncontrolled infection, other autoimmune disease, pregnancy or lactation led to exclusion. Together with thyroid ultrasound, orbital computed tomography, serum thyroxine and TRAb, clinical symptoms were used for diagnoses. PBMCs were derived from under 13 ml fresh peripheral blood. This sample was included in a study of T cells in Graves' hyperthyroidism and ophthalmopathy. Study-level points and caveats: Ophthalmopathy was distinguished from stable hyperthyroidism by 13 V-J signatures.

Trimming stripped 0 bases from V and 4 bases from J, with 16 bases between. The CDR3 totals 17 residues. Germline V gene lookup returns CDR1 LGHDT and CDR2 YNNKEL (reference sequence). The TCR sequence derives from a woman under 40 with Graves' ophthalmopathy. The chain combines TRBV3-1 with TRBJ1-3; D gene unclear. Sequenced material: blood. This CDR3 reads CASSQDLGREAGNTIYF. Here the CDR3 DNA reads TGTGCCAGCAGCCAAGATCTTGGGCGAGAGGCGGGAAACACCATATATTTT.